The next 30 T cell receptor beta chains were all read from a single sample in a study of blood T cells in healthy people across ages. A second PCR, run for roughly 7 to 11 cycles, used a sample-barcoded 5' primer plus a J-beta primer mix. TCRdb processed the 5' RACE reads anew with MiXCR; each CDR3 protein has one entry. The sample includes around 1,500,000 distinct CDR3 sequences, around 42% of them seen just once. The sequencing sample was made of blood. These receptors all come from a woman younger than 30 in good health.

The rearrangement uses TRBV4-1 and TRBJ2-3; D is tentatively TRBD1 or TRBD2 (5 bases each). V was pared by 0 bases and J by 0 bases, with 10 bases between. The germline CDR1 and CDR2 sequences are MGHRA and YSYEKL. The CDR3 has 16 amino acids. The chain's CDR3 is CASSQDRGYSTDTQYF. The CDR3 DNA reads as TGCGCCAGCAGCCAAGATCGGGGCTATAGCACAGATACGCAGTATTTT.

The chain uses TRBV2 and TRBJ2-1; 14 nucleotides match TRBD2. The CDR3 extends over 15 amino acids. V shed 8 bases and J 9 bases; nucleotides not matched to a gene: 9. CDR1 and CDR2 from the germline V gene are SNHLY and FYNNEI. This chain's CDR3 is CASQGLAGGRGEQFF. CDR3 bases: TGTGCCAGCCAAGGACTAGCGGGGGGTCGGGGTGAGCAGTTCTTC.

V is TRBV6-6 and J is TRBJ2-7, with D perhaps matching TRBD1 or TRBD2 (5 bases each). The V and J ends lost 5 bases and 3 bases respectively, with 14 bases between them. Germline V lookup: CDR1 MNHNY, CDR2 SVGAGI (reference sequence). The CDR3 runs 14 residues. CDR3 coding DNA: TGTGCCAGCAGTAGGGACCTGGGGGACTACGAGCAGTACTTC. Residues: CASSRDLGDYEQYF.

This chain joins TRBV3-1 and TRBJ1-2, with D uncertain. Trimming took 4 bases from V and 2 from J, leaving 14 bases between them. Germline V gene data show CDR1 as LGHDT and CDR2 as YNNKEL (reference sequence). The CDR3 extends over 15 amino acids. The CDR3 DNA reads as TGTGCCAGCAGCCCCGCGGCGGGAACCAACTATGGCTACACCTTC. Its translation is CASSPAAGTNYGYTF.

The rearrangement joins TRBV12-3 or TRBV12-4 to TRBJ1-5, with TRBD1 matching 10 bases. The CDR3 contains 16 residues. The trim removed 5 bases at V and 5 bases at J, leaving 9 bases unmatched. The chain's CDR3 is CASSRRGQGIDQPQHF. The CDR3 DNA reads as TGTGCCAGCAGTCGCCGGGGACAGGGGATCGATCAGCCCCAGCATTTT.

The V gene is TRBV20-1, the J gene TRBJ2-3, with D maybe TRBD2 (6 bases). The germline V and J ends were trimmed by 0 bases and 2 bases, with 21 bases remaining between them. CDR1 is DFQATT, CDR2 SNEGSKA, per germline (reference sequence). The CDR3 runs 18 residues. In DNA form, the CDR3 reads TGCAGTGCTAGAGATCTCGGAACTAGCCCTACCCCCACAGATACGCAGTATTTT. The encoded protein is CSARDLGTSPTPTDTQYF.

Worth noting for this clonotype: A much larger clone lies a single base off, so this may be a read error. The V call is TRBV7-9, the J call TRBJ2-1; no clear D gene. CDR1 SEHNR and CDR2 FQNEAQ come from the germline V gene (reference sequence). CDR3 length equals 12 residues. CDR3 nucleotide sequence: TGTGCCAACAGCTTTCGAAACAATGAGCAGTTCTTC. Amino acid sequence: CANSFRNNEQFF.

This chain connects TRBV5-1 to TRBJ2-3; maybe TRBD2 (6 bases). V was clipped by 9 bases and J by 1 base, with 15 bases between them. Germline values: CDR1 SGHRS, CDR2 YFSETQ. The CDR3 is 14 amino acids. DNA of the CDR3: TGCGCCACCGCAGGGACTGGGGGCACAGATACGCAGTATTTT. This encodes CATAGTGGTDTQYF.

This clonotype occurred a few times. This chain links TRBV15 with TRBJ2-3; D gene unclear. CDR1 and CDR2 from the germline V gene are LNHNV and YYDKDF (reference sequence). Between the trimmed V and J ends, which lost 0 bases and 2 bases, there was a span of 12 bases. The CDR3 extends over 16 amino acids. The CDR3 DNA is TGTGCCACCAGCAGAGATTTGGGTTTGGTCACAGATACGCAGTATTTT. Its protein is CATSRDLGLVTDTQYF.

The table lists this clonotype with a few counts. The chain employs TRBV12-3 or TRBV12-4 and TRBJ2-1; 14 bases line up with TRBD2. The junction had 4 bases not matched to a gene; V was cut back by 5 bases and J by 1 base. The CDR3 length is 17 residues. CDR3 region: CASSMGLAGVSYNEQFF. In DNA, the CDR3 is TGTGCCAGCAGTATGGGACTAGCGGGGGTGTCCTACAATGAGCAGTTCTTC.

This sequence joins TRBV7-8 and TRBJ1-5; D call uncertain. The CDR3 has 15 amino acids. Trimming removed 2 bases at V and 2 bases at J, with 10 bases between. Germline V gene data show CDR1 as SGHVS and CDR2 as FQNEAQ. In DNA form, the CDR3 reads TGTGCCAGCAGCTTAAGCCCCCCGGGCAATCAGCCCCAGCATTTT. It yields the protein CASSLSPPGNQPQHF.

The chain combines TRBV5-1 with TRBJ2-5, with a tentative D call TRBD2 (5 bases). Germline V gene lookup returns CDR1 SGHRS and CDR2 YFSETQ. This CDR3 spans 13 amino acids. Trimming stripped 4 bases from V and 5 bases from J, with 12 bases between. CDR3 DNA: TGCGCCAGCAGCCGTGGTTCGGGGGAGACCCAGTACTTC. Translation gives CASSRGSGETQYF.

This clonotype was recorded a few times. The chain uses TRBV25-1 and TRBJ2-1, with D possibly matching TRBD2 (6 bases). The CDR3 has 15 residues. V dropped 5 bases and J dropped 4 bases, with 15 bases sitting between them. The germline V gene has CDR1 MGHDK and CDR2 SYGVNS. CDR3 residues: CASSYAGRGYNEQFF. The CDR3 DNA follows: TGTGCCAGCAGTTACGCGGGGCGGGGTTACAATGAGCAGTTCTTC.

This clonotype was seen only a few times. In DNA, the CDR3 is TGTGCCAGCAGTGAAGCGCTCCCGGCCTACAATGAGCAGTTCTTC. Translated, it gives CASSEALPAYNEQFF. The J gene is TRBJ2-1, the V gene TRBV2; D remains ambiguous. This CDR3 contains 15 residues. V was clipped by 0 bases and J by 2 bases, with 8 bases between them. Germline CDR1 SNHLY, CDR2 FYNNEI.

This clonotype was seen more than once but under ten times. DNA of the CDR3: TGTGCCAGCAGTTACGGGGGAAGCCTCAACACTGAAGCTTTCTTT. Amino acid sequence: CASSYGGSLNTEAFF. The genes are TRBV6-5 and TRBJ1-1, with D maybe TRBD1 (5 bases). Trimming left V 2 bases short and J 2 bases short, with 12 bases between. CDR1 is MNHEY and CDR2 is SVGAGI in the germline V gene. This CDR3 is built from 15 residues.

The CDR3 protein is CASSIAWASGVQETQYF. Here the CDR3 DNA reads TGTGCCAGCAGTATCGCTTGGGCTAGCGGGGTTCAAGAGACCCAGTACTTC. The gene calls are TRBV12-3 or TRBV12-4 and TRBJ2-5, with 9 bases identical to TRBD2. The CDR3 is 17 residues long. V gave up 5 bases and J gave up 2 bases; unmatched junction bases: 12.

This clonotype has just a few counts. CDR3: CATTGGPFWIQYF. The CDR3 DNA reads TGTGCCACCACAGGGGGCCCGTTTTGGATTCAGTACTTC. V gene TRBV28 combines with J gene TRBJ2-5; 9 bases are shared with TRBD1. CDR1 is MDHEN and CDR2 is SYDVKM in the germline V gene. Losses at the gene ends were 10 bases for V and 11 bases for J; bases not matched to a gene: 14. The CDR3 is 13 amino acids.

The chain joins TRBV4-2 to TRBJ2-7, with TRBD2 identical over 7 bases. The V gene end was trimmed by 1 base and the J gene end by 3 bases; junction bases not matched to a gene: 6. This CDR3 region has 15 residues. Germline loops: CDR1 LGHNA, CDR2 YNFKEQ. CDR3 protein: CASSQGAAGVYEQYF. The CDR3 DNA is TGTGCCAGCAGCCAAGGGGCGGCGGGGGTCTACGAGCAGTACTTC.

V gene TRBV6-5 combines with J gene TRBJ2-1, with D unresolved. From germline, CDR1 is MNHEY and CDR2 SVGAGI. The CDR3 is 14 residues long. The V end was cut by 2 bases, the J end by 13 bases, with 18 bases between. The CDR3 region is CASSYTRVPYLQFF. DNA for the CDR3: TGTGCCAGCAGTTACACCCGTGTACCTTACCTTCAGTTCTTC.

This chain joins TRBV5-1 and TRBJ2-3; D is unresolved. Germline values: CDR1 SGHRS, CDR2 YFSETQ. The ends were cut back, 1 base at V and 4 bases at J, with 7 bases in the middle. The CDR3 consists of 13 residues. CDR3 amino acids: CASSLFPSDTQYF. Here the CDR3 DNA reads TGCGCCAGCAGCTTGTTTCCGTCAGATACGCAGTATTTT. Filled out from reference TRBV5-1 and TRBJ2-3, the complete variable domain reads KAGVTQTPRYLIKTRGQQVTLSCSPISGHRSVSWYQQTPGQGLQFLFEYFSETQRNKGNFPGRFSGRQFSNSRSEMNVSTLELGDSALYLCASSLFPSDTQYFGPGTRLTVL.

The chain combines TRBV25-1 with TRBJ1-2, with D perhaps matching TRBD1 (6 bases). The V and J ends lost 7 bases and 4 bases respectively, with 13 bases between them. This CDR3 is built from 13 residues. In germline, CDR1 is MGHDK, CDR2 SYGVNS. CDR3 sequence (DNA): TGTGCCAGCACCAGGGGTGGGGGCTATGGCTACACCTTC. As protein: CASTRGGGYGYTF.

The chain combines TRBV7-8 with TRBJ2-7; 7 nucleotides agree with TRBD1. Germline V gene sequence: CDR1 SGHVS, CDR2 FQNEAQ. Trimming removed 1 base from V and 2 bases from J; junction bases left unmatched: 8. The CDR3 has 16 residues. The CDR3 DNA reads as TGTGCCAGCAGCTTAGGGGCCCCGACAGGGACCTACGAGCAGTACTTC. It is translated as CASSLGAPTGTYEQYF.

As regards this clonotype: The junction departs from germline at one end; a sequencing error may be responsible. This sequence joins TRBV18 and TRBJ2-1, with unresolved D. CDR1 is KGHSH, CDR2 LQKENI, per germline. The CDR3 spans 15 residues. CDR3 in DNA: TGTGCCGGCTCACCTGAGAACCTACAGCTATACGAGCAGTTCTTC. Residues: CAGSPENLQLYEQFF.

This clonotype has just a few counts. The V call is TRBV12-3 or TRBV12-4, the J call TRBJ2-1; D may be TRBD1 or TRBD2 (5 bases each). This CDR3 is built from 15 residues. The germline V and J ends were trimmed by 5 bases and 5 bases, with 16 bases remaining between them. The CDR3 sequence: CASSPGRKWDNEQFF. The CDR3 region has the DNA TGTGCCAGCAGTCCGGGGCGTAAATGGGACAATGAGCAGTTCTTC.

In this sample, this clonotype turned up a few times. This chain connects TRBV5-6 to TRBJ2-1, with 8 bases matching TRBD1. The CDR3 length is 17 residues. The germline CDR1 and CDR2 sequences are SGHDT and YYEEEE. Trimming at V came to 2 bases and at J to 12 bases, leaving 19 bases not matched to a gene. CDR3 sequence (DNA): TGTGCCAGCAGCTTTAAGAAGGGCCAGGGGGCGTACTGGATGCAGTTCTTC. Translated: CASSFKKGQGAYWMQFF. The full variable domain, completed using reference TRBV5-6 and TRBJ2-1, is DAGVTQSPTHLIKTRGQQVTLRCSPKSGHDTVSWYQQALGQGPQFIFQYYEEEERQRGNFPDRFSGHQFPNYSSELNVNALLLGDSALYLCASSFKKGQGAYWMQFFGPGTRLTVL.

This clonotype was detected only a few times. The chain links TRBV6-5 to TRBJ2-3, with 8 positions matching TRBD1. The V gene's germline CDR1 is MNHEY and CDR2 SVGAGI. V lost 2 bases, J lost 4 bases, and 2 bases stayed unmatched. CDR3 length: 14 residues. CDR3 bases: TGTGCCAGCAGTTACCGGACAGGGTCAGATACGCAGTATTTT. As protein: CASSYRTGSDTQYF.

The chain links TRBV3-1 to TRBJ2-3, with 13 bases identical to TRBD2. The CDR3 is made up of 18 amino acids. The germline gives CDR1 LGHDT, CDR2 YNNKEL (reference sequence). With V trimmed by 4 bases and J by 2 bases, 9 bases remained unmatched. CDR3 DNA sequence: TGTGCCAGCAGCCTTCGAGGACTAGCGGGGGCCACCACAGATACGCAGTATTTT. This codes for CASSLRGLAGATTDTQYF.

CDR3 coding DNA: TGCGCCAGCAGCCAGCAACCGGGACTAGCGGGGATTTCCTACAATGAGCAGTTCTTC. It specifies CASSQQPGLAGISYNEQFF. This chain connects TRBV5-1 to TRBJ2-1; 13 bases match TRBD2. This CDR3 has 19 residues. Germline lookup yields CDR1 SGHRS and CDR2 YFSETQ. J gave up 1 base and V 4 bases, and 11 bases lay outside the gene matches. Complete variable domain (other parts from reference TRBV5-1 and TRBJ2-1): KAGVTQTPRYLIKTRGQQVTLSCSPISGHRSVSWYQQTPGQGLQFLFEYFSETQRNKGNFPGRFSGRQFSNSRSEMNVSTLELGDSALYLCASSQQPGLAGISYNEQFFGPGTRLTVL.

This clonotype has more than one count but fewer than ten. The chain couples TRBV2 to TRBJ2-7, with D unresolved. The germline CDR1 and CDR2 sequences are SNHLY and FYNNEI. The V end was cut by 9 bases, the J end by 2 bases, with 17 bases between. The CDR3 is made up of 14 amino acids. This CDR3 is CASRPIGQAYEQYF. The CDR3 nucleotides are TGTGCCAGTCGGCCGATCGGGCAAGCCTACGAGCAGTACTTC.

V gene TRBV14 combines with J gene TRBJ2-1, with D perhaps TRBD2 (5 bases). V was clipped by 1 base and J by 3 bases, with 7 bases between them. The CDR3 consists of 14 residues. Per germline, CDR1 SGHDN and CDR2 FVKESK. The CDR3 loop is CASSQVRDYNEQFF. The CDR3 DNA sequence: TGTGCCAGCAGCCAAGTGAGGGACTACAATGAGCAGTTCTTC. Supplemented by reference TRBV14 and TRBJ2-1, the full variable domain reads EAGVTQFPSHSVIEKGQTVTLRCDPISGHDNLYWYRRVMGKEIKFLLHFVKESKQDESGMPNNRFLAERTGGTYSTLKVQPAELEDSGVYFCASSQVRDYNEQFFGPGTRLTVL.